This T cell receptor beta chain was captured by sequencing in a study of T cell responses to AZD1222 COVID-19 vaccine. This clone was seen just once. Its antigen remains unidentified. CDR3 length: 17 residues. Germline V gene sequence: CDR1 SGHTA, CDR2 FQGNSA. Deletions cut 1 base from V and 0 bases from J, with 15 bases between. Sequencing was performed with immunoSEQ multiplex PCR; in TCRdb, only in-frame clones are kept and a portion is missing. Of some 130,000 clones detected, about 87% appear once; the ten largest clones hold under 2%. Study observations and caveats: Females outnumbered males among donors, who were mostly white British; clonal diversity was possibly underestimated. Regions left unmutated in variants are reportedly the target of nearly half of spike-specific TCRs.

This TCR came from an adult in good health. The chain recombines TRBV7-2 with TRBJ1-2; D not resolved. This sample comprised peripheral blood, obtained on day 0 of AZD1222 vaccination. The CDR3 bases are TGTGCCAGCAGCTTAGGTGGGTCGGAGGCTTCTAACTATGGCTACACCTTC. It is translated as CASSLGGSEASNYGYTF.